This T cell receptor (beta chain) is drawn from a study of blood T cell repertoires in COVID-19. Per the authors' pipeline: From reference gene primer amplification, estimates of nucleated cell counts were derived. The table came from immunoSEQ multiplex PCR; TCRdb's copy has only in-frame clones and leaves some out. The V and J calls and the clone size are those of that table, but D and trimming were determined from the DNA. The data contain 150,000 or so clones, about 86% of them singletons. Trimming at V came to 10 bases and at J to 2 bases, leaving 7 bases not matched to a gene. Looked up from germline, CDR1 is LNHDA and CDR2 is SQIVND (reference sequence). This CDR3 comprises 14 residues.

The chain joins TRBV19 to TRBJ1-5, with 8 bases matching TRBD1. Sequencing used peripheral blood. The receptor comes from a woman between 55 and 75 years old with acute or convalescent COVID-19. CDR3 in DNA: TGTGCCACAAAACAGGGGGGAGGCAATCAGCCCCAGCATTTT. It translates to CATKQGGGNQPQHF.